This T cell receptor beta chain emerged from a study of cytomegalovirus exposure and HLA in healthy donors. Study at large: The approximately 120 validation repertoires were reported in a later analysis to have been generated on the same platform as the approximately 700 first-cohort repertoires.

Findings of the study overall: A list of approximately 160 TCR beta chains associated with cytomegalovirus was given. Using the classifier, cytomegalovirus status was reportedly diagnosed with high specificity and sensitivity. That first-cohort TCR clusters tended to co-occur in the approximately 110 validation repertoires was found in a later analysis.

Libraries were prepared by immunoSEQ multiplex PCR; TCRdb keeps only in-frame clonotypes and omits some of them. The data show approximately 60,000 clones, about 93% seen once. Trimming cost V 8 bases and J 6 bases, with 26 bases left between them. The CDR3 length is 16 residues. The germline gives CDR1 MNHEY, CDR2 SMNVEV (reference sequence). As for this clone: No antigen is known for it.

J is TRBJ2-7 and V is TRBV27; D not resolved. Sequenced material: PBMCs. This receptor was obtained from a man younger than 35 in good health and CMV-seronegative. In DNA form, the CDR3 reads TGTGCCAGCCGATCCCCCTCACGAGACAAAGGTATCGAGCAGTACTTC. Protein sequence: CASRSPSRDKGIEQYF.